The rows below give T cell receptor beta chains drawn from one sample of a study of shared T cell receptors in the human thymus. Some clones are missing from TCRdb's copy, which holds only in-frame ones; the method was immunoSEQ multiplex PCR. The table lists over 65,000 clones, roughly 96% of them singletons. The sample taken for sequencing was thymocytes. Receptors were obtained from a human donor. Both conserved end residues are trimmed from each CDR3.

V	J	CDR3
TRBV7-2	TRBJ2-5	ASSLWTSSYQETQY
TRBV29-1	TRBJ1-2	SVFSTGTLNYGYT
TRBV20-1	TRBJ1-4	SARDSEKLF
TRBV7-2	TRBJ2-4	ASSRPSVWGAKNIQY
TRBV9	TRBJ2-5	ASSAEGGTAETQY
TRBV27	TRBJ2-1	ASSLRVAGGPHEQF
TRBV7-6	TRBJ2-1	ASSLDVRATSGGLSYNEQF
TRBV6-6	TRBJ2-5	ASSYGTEETQY
TRBV27	TRBJ2-7	ASSSLLGDSYEQY
TRBV25-1	TRBJ2-4	ASRDSLAKNIQY
TRBV30	TRBJ2-3	AWRDTYRDRTDTQY
TRBV7-2	TRBJ2-7	ASGIGGGWY
TRBV11-3	TRBJ1-1	ASSSKRGQAADTEAF
TRBV12-5	TRBJ1-1	ASGPTVGTEAF
TRBV7-2	TRBJ2-3	ASSFPGPGTDTQY
TRBV7-2	TRBJ1-1	ASSLGTLNTEAF